These 10 T cell receptor beta chains were all obtained from the same sample, sequenced in a study of T cells in Graves' hyperthyroidism and ophthalmopathy. Amplification of TCR beta CDR3 regions used RNA as the template. First-round RT-PCR targeting the TCR CDR3 was performed with the HTBI primer set. TCRdb reprocessed the multiplex PCR reads via MiXCR and lists one record per CDR3 protein. The repertoire includes 370,000 or so distinct CDR3 sequences, about 14% of them detected once, and under 25% sits in the top ten. Specimen: blood. These receptors came from a man under 40 with Graves' hyperthyroidism that later progressed to Graves' ophthalmopathy.

This clonotype was observed many times. The rearrangement joins TRBV7-9 to TRBJ2-3; 14 bases fit TRBD2. The CDR3 has 16 residues. After removal of 5 bases from V and 6 bases from J, the junction contained 7 bases not matched to a gene. The germline CDR1 and CDR2 sequences are SEHNR and FQNEAQ (reference sequence). CDR3 nucleotides: TGTGCCAGCAGCAACCGGCGGACTAGCGGGGGGGATACGCAGTATTTT. Translating gives CASSNRRTSGGDTQYF.

There are many counts of this clonotype. The chain couples TRBV7-9 to TRBJ2-6, with D perhaps matching TRBD1 (6 bases). The CDR3 consists of 15 residues. V was pared by 3 bases and J by 4 bases, with 10 bases between. The V gene's germline CDR1 is SEHNR and CDR2 FQNEAQ (reference sequence). DNA for the CDR3: TGTGCCAGCAGCTTTCCAGGGGCGGGGGCCAACGTCCTGACTTTC. Amino acid sequence: CASSFPGAGANVLTF. The complete variable domain, with remaining parts taken from reference TRBV7-9 and TRBJ2-6, reads DTGVSQNPRHKITKRGQNVTFRCDPISEHNRLYWYRQTLGQGPEFLTYFQNEAQLEKSRLLSDRFSAERPKGSFSTLEIQRTEQGDSAMYLCASSFPGAGANVLTFGAGSRLTVL.

The chain uses TRBV7-9 and TRBJ2-2; 10 bases match TRBD1. The CDR3 is 12 amino acids. The junction had 9 bases not matched to a gene; V was cut back by 10 bases and J by 13 bases. Germline CDR1 is SEHNR and CDR2 is FQNEAQ (reference sequence). The CDR3: CATRDRDRGLFF. The CDR3 DNA sequence: TGTGCCACCCGGGACAGGGACAGGGGGCTGTTTTTT.

In its sample, this clonotype was seen a few times. CDR3: CASSFTTGSSSNQPQHF. Here the CDR3 DNA reads TGTGCCAGCAGTTTTACGACAGGCTCATCTAGCAATCAGCCCCAGCATTTT. The chain recombines TRBV6-2 or TRBV6-3 with TRBJ1-5; D possibly corresponds to TRBD1 (6 bases). Germline loops: CDR1 MNHEY, CDR2 SVGEGT. V was clipped by 4 bases and J by 0 bases, with 16 bases between them. The CDR3 extends over 17 amino acids.

This clonotype was counted a few times. V usage is TRBV27 and J usage is TRBJ2-1; 8 bases are shared with TRBD1. CDR1 is MNHEY, CDR2 SMNVEV, per germline (reference sequence). The CDR3 contains 15 residues. Losses at the gene ends were 3 bases for V and 7 bases for J; bases not matched to a gene: 8. DNA of the CDR3: TGTGCCAGCAGTTTGGCCCAGGGGGCGGGTAATGAGCAGTTCTTC. It encodes CASSLAQGAGNEQFF.

This chain joins TRBV11-2 and TRBJ2-6; 8 positions agree with TRBD2. J lost 3 bases, V lost 5 bases, and 9 bases had no gene match. The CDR3 is 17 residues long. Germline assignment: CDR1 SGHAT and CDR2 FQNNGV. CDR3 protein: CASSRVGGGIGANVLTF. The CDR3 DNA sequence: TGTGCCAGCAGCAGGGTCGGGGGGGGAATTGGGGCCAACGTCCTGACTTTC. Using reference TRBV11-2 and TRBJ2-6 for the parts outside the CDR3, the full variable domain is EAGVAQSPRYKIIEKRQSVAFWCNPISGHATLYWYQQILGQGPKLLIQFQNNGVVDDSQLPKDRFSAERLKGVDSTLKIQPAKLEDSAVYLCASSRVGGGIGANVLTFGAGSRLTVL.

This clonotype showed up many times. The rearrangement links TRBV7-8 to TRBJ2-7; 12 bases are shared with TRBD1. CDR1 is SGHVS and CDR2 is FQNEAQ in the germline V gene. The V segment lost 5 bases and the J segment 4 bases; nucleotides outside the gene matches: 6. The CDR3 extends over 15 amino acids. CDR3 loop: CASSGGQGAPYEQYF. In nucleotides, the CDR3 is TGTGCCAGCAGCGGGGGACAGGGGGCCCCTTACGAGCAGTACTTC. Looking up the rest from reference TRBV7-8 and TRBJ2-7 gives the full variable domain: GAGVSQSPRYKVAKRGQDVALRCDPISGHVSLFWYQQALGQGPEFLTYFQNEAQLDKSGLPSDRFFAERPEGSVSTLKIQRTQQEDSAVYLCASSGGQGAPYEQYFGPGTRLTVT.

At least ten counts were recorded for this clonotype. This chain uses TRBV2 with TRBJ2-3, with D unclear. There are 15 residues in the CDR3. Germline loops: CDR1 SNHLY, CDR2 FYNNEI. V gave up 6 bases and J gave up 6 bases, with 19 bases separating them. The CDR3 region is CASRRLSVQEDTQYF. CDR3 DNA: TGTGCCAGCAGGAGATTGTCGGTCCAGGAGGATACGCAGTATTTT.

This clonotype has just a few counts. V usage is TRBV5-8 and J usage is TRBJ2-7, with TRBD2 matching over 12 bases. Germline lookup yields CDR1 SGHTS and CDR2 YDEGEE. CDR3 length: 16 amino acids. V lost 2 bases and J lost 0; bases outside the gene matches: 3. The CDR3 region has the DNA TGTGCCAGCAGCTTCGGACTAGCGGGGTACTCCTACGAGCAGTACTTC. Residues: CASSFGLAGYSYEQYF. Drawing the rest from reference TRBV5-8 and TRBJ2-7, the complete variable domain is EAGVTQSPTHLIKTRGQQATLRCSPISGHTSVYWYQQALGLGLQFLLWYDEGEERNRGNFPPRFSGRQFPNYSSELNVNALELEDSALYLCASSFGLAGYSYEQYFGPGTRLTVT.

In regard to this clonotype: A much more abundant neighbour one base away suggests this may be a read error. The J gene is TRBJ2-3, the V gene TRBV9, with 12 bases lining up with TRBD2. J gave up 9 bases and V 4 bases, and 15 bases lay outside the gene matches. CDR3 size: 17 residues. The V gene's germline CDR1 is SGDLS and CDR2 YYNGEE. The CDR3 loop is CASSPRTSGDPRRTQYF. Written as DNA, the CDR3 is TGTGCCAGCAGCCCGAGGACTAGCGGGGACCCACGGCGGACGCAGTATTTT. Full variable domain (missing parts from reference TRBV9 and TRBJ2-3): DSGVTQTPKHLITATGQRVTLRCSPRSGDLSVYWYQQSLDQGLQFLIQYYNGEERAKGNILERFSAQQFPDLHSELNLSSLELGDSALYFCASSPRTSGDPRRTQYFGPGTRLTVL.